This T cell receptor (beta chain) appears in the sequencing data of a study of shared clonotypes between healthy human individuals. From germline, CDR1 is MGHRA and CDR2 YSYEKL. V gave up 7 bases and J gave up 5 bases, with 12 bases separating them. The CDR3 is 12 residues long. About this clone itself: What it recognizes is unknown.

A roughly 220 ng quantity of DNA, roughly 29,000 T cell genomes, went into the sorted-subset replicate PCRs. Clones were sequenced by immunoSEQ multiplex PCR, and TCRdb holds only the in-frame ones, with some missing. Among approximately 100,000 clones listed, about two thirds were seen once. Notes on the study in general: Non-shared clonotypes were found to have lower generation probabilities than the clonotypes that were shared by all four of the sorted-subset donors. Approximately 5.4% of naive CD4 clonotypes were common to four donors. Generally, estimated richness proved larger in naive subsets than it did in memory subsets.

Sequencing input: memory CD8+ T cells sorted from blood. Subset denoted: CD45RO+ cells pooled with CCR7-negative TemRA cells. The clonotype comes from a man younger than 40 in good health. The rearrangement links TRBV4-1 to TRBJ2-7; D not certain. This CDR3 is CASIGPVNEQYF. The CDR3 DNA reads as TGCGCCAGCATTGGACCTGTTAACGAGCAGTACTTC.